The clone carrying this T cell receptor (beta chain) has a single count. Germline V CDR1 and CDR2: SGHTA, FQGNSA. V shed 5 bases and J 0 bases; nucleotides not matched to a gene: 7. The CDR3 is 16 residues long. Thawed, overnight-rested PBMC were stained with GMM-loaded CD1B tetramer, viability dye and anti-CD3, then sorted. The lipid loaded on the CD1B tetramers was C32 glucose monomycolate from Rhodococcus equi. Each donor contributed some 100,000 sorted tetramer-negative cells. The sample belongs to a study of T cells in tuberculosis. Background on the study: Sequenced TCRs come from CD1B-GMM tetramer-binding T cells.

Sequencing of TCR-alpha and TCR-beta chains was unpaired. Libraries were prepared by immunoSEQ multiplex PCR; TCRdb keeps only in-frame clonotypes and omits some of them. The sample contains 88,000 or so clones, approximately 91% of which appear only once. This receptor was obtained from an adult woman with latent tuberculosis. Sequencing was carried out using CD1b-GMM tetramer-negative cells sorted from PBMCs. V is TRBV7-2 and J is TRBJ2-4; TRBD2 aligns across 7 bases. CDR3 loop: CASSESLAVAKNIQYF. In DNA form, the CDR3 reads TGTGCCAGCAGCGAGAGCCTAGCGGTAGCCAAAAACATTCAGTACTTC. Looking up the rest from reference TRBV7-2 and TRBJ2-4 gives the full variable domain: GAGVSQSPSNKVTEKGKDVELRCDPISGHTALYWYRQSLGQGLEFLIYFQGNSAPDKSGLPSDRFSAERTGGSVSTLTIQRTQQEDSAVYLCASSESLAVAKNIQYFGAGTRLSVL.